This T cell receptor beta chain originates from a study of early T cells in non-severe SARS-CoV-2 infection. This clonotype was counted at least ten times. The germline V gene has CDR1 DFQATT and CDR2 SNEGSKA (reference sequence). V shed 1 base and J shed 0 bases, with 10 bases lying between them. The length of the CDR3 is 15 residues. Separate cDNA molecules each had unique molecular identifiers attached to them. TCRdb itself ran the 5' RACE reads through MiXCR, one entry per CDR3 protein. The data show about 22,000 distinct CDR3 sequences, with 3% to 4.5% seen just once and roughly 5.5% held by the top ten.

This rearrangement joins TRBV20-1 to TRBJ2-1; a possible D gene is TRBD2 (6 bases). Sequencing input: whole blood. The TCR was taken from an adult who was a healthcare worker with PCR-confirmed SARS-CoV-2 infection or an uninfected control (not recorded which). CDR3 region: CSARGGVSSYNEQFF. DNA of the CDR3: TGCAGTGCTAGAGGCGGGGTCAGCTCCTACAATGAGCAGTTCTTC.